This TCR beta chain was sequenced for a study of response to subunit inactivated influenza vaccine. Regarding the study as a whole: Seasonal influenza vaccination, on each occasion, was suggested by the authors to recruit few new T cells.

This clonotype was detected a few times. Antigen: not known. Germline V gives CDR1 SGHRS, CDR2 YFSETQ. CDR3 length: 15 amino acids. Between the trimmed V and J ends, which lost 2 bases and 4 bases, there was a span of 15 bases. From the RT-PCR reads, TCRdb called clonotypes with MiXCR, one entry per CDR3 protein. The data contain approximately 530,000 distinct CDR3 sequences, 7.6% of them seen just once; the ten biggest clones take up about an eighth. The starting material was PBMCs from blood, obtained roughly 24 months after vaccination. The J gene is TRBJ1-1, the V gene TRBV5-1, with a possible D match to TRBD1 (5 bases). The sequence was obtained from a man between 50 and 70 years old who received an inactivated influenza vaccine. CDR3 nucleotides: TGCGCCAGCAGCTTACTGGTCCAGGGTGGCACTGAAGCTTTCTTT. As protein: CASSLLVQGGTEAFF.